This T cell receptor (beta chain) was sequenced in a study of CD8+ T cells in alopecia areata. The germline CDR1 and CDR2 sequences are KGHSH and LQKENI. J gave up 1 base and V 3 bases, and 3 bases lay outside the gene matches. The CDR3 spans 14 residues. Treatment meaning: oral pan-JAK inhibitor, 5-10 mg twice daily. Extraction of RNA preceded its reverse transcription into cDNA, which served as the sequencing template. Libraries were prepared by immunoSEQ multiplex PCR; TCRdb keeps only in-frame clonotypes and omits some of them. This sample yields tens of thousands of clones, of which 46% are seen a single time; roughly 20% belongs to the top ten.

The sample in question was CD8+ T cells sorted from blood, obtained between weeks 36 and 40, from a patient treated with tofacitinib. The TCR sequence derives from a human donor with alopecia areata. The rearrangement uses TRBV18 and TRBJ2-7; 7 bases line up with TRBD2. The CDR3 region is CASSPGRGSYEQYF. DNA for the CDR3: TGTGCCAGCTCACCGGGGAGGGGATCCTACGAGCAGTACTTC.